This T cell receptor beta chain came from a study of T cell changes during pregnancy in multiple sclerosis. CDR1 SGHVS and CDR2 FNYEAQ come from the germline V gene. The V end was cut by 5 bases, the J end by 7 bases, with 18 bases between. The CDR3 is made up of 14 amino acids. The assay was immunoSEQ multiplex PCR, and TCRdb's table has in-frame clones only and misses some. This sample has approximately 41,000 clones, with approximately 94% found just once. This receptor was identified in a female donor with multiple sclerosis, enrolled in a pregnancy study. This chain uses TRBV7-6 with TRBJ2-7; weak D call: TRBD1 (5 bases). The specimen was CD4+ T cells from peripheral blood mononuclear cells, collected in the second trimester of pregnancy. CDR3 protein: CASSRGHNPREQYF. The CDR3 DNA follows: TGTGCCAGCAGCCGCGGACACAATCCTAGGGAGCAGTACTTC.